The text below deals with one TCR beta chain. Its antigen is not identified. PCR amplification relied on 60 Vbeta primers (plus 13 Jbeta primers). The table came from immunoSEQ multiplex PCR; TCRdb's copy has only in-frame clones and leaves some out. The data show roughly 110,000 clones, with approximately 69% seen just once and more than 3.5% held by the top ten. Germline V gene lookup returns CDR1 SEHNR and CDR2 FQNEAQ (reference sequence). J lost 1 base, V lost 5 bases, and 14 bases had no gene match. The CDR3 loop spans 19 amino acids. The entry originates in a study of cytomegalovirus exposure and HLA in healthy donors. Study results and limitations: DRB1 showed the most TCR associations and HLA-C the fewest in a later analysis, as rates varied by HLA locus.

This receptor was taken from a woman aged 40 to 50 in good health and CMV-seropositive. The V gene is TRBV7-9, the J gene TRBJ2-3; TRBD1 matches 11 bases. Material for sequencing was PBMCs. Here the CDR3 reads CASSVGQGATLGGTDTQYF. The DNA for the CDR3 is TGTGCCAGCAGCGTCGGACAGGGGGCTACCCTAGGGGGCACAGATACGCAGTATTTT.